This T cell receptor beta chain was captured in a study of low-dose radiotherapy and immunotherapy resistance in tumors. The overall study: Per fraction, Cohort 2 was given 1 Gy every two weeks, accumulating a total of 13 Gy over 26 weeks.

The authors ran 20 PCR cycles to amplify TCRs with a constant-region primer and V-primer adapter. TCRdb re-derived calls from the reads in MiXCR, one entry per CDR3 protein. The sample contains over 50,000 distinct CDR3 sequences, approximately 35% of which appear only once. This clonotype has a count of ten or more. Time point defined: after trial treatment. Treatment described: LDRT plus nivolumab, ipilimumab, low-dose cyclophosphamide and aspirin (RACIN trial). Specimen: PBMCs, collected after low-dose radiotherapy plus immunotherapy. The clonotype comes from a male donor with rectosigmoid adenocarcinoma.

CDR3 nucleotides: TGTGCCAGCAGTTTACCCGACAAACGAGCTTTCTTT. Translation gives CASSLPDKRAFF. This rearrangement joins TRBV28 to TRBJ1-1; no reliable D call. V shed 2 bases and J shed 10 bases, with 11 bases lying between them. The CDR3 consists of 12 residues. Germline V gene lookup returns CDR1 MDHEN and CDR2 SYDVKM.